The sequence of this TCR beta chain was determined in a study of tumor-infiltrating lymphocytes in localized non-small cell lung cancer. The CDR3 covers 13 residues. Germline lookup yields CDR1 SGHRS and CDR2 YFSETQ. V was clipped by 4 bases and J by 6 bases, with 11 bases between them. Study results and caveats: Technical variation could not be separated from intratumor heterogeneity here.

Points on this clone: Its specificity is not known.

Sequenced by immunoSEQ multiplex PCR; TCRdb stores in-frame clones only, minus some. The data show tens of thousands of clones, 60% to 80% seen once. The receptor was isolated from a human donor with non-small cell lung cancer. This chain uses TRBV5-1 with TRBJ2-1; the D is unclear. The sequenced sample was lung tumor tissue. The CDR3 protein is CASSIRPGNEQFF. DNA of the CDR3: TGCGCCAGCAGCATCCGACCCGGCAATGAGCAGTTCTTC.